This entry is about one T cell receptor beta chain. Its antigen is unknown. This entry is derived from a study of T cell responses to AZD1222 COVID-19 vaccine. General study points: Just six people given AZD1222 tested seropositive at baseline.

The assay was immunoSEQ multiplex PCR, and TCRdb's table has in-frame clones only and misses some. The sample contains 80,000 to 90,000 clones, approximately 89% of which appear only once. The V gene's germline CDR1 is MNHEY and CDR2 SVGAGI. The ends lost 1 base at V and 5 bases at J; junction bases unmatched: 6. The CDR3 covers 15 residues. The TCR comes from an adult in good health. Sample: peripheral blood, taken on day 0 of AZD1222 vaccination. The J gene is TRBJ1-1, the V gene TRBV6-5; 8 bases line up with TRBD1. The CDR3 DNA reads TGTGCCAGCAGTTACTTGCAGGGGGCATTTACTGAAGCTTTCTTT. It specifies CASSYLQGAFTEAFF.